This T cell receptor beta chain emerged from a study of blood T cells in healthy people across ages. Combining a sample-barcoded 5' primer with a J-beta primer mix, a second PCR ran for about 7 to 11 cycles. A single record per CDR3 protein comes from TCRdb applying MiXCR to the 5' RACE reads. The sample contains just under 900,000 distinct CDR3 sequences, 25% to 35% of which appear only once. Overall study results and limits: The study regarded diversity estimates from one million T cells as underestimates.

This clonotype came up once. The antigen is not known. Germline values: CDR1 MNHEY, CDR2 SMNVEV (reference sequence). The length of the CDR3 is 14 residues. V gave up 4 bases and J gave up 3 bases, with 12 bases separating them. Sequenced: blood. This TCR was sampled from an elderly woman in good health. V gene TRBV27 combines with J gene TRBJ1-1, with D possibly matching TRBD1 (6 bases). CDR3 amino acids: CASSSRGQYTEAFF. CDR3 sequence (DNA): TGTGCCAGCAGTTCCCGTGGACAGTACACTGAAGCTTTCTTT.